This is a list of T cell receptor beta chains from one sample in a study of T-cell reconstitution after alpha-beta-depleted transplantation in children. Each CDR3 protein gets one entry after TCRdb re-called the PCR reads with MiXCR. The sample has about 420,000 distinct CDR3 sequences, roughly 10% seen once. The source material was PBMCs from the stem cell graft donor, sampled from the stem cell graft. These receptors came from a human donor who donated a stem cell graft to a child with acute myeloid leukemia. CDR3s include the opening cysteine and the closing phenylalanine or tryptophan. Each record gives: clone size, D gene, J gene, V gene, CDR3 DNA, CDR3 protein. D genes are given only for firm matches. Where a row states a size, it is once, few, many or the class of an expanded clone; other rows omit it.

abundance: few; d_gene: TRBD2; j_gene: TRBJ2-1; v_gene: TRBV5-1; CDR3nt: TGCGCCAGCAAGGGACTAGCGGGGACCAGCTCCTACAATGAGCAGTTCTTC; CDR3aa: CASKGLAGTSSYNEQFF
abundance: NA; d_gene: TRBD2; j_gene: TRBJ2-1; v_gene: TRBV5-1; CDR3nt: TGCGCCAGCAACGTCGGGGGGGGCTCCTACAATGAGCAGTTCTTC; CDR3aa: CASNVGGGSYNEQFF
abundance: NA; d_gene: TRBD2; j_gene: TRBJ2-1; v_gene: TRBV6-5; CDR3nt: TGTGCCAGCAGTCGCCCGCGGGACGATTCTGGCGGGAGGACTTTGTACAATGAGCAGTTCTTC; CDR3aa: CASSRPRDDSGGRTLYNEQFF
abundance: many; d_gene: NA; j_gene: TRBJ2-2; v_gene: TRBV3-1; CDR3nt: TGTGCCAGCTGTTTGACTAGAAGCACCGGGGAGCTGTTTTTT; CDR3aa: CASCLTRSTGELFF
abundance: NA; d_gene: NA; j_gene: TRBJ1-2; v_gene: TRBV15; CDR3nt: TGTGCCACCAGCAGAGACCCAACAGACTACTACACCTTC; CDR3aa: CATSRDPTDYYTF
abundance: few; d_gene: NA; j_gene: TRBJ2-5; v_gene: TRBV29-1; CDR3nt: TGCAGCTCCCGGAGGGGGCAAGAGACCCAGTACTTC; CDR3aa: CSSRRGQETQYF
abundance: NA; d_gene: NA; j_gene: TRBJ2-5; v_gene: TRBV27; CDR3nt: TGTGCCAGCAGTTTAAGGGGCTCTGAAGAGACCCAGTACTTC; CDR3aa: CASSLRGSEETQYF
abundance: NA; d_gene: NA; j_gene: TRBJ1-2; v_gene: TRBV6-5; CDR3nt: TGTGCCAGCAGTTACCTCGAGGGAGGGCCCGATGGCTACACCTTC; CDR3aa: CASSYLEGGPDGYTF
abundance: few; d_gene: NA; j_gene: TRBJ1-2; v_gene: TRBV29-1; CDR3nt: TGCAGCGTTGAAGTGGAGAGCGGCTATGGCTACACCTTC; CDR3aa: CSVEVESGYGYTF
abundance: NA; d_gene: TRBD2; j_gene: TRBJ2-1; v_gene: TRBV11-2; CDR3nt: TGTGCCAGCAGCTTAGTAGAGGGCGGGAGGCCGATTCTATACAATGAGCAGTTCTTC; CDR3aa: CASSLVEGGRPILYNEQFF
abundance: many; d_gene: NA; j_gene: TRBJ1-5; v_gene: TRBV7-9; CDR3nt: TGTGCCAGCAGCCCCTCCGGGCCGCCCCAGCATTTT; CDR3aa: CASSPSGPPQHF
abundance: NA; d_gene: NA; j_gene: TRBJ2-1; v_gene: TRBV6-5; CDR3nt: TGTGCCAGCTGTCACAGGGACGGCTCCTACAATGAGCAGTTCTTC; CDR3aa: CASCHRDGSYNEQFF
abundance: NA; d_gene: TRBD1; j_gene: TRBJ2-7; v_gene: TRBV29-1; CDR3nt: TGCAGCGTTGCCGGGACAGGGTTTTCCTACGAGCAGTACTTC; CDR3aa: CSVAGTGFSYEQYF
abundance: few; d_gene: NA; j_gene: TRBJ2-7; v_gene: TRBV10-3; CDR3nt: TGTGCCATCAGTGCAAAGGATTACGAGCAGTACTTC; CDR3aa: CAISAKDYEQYF